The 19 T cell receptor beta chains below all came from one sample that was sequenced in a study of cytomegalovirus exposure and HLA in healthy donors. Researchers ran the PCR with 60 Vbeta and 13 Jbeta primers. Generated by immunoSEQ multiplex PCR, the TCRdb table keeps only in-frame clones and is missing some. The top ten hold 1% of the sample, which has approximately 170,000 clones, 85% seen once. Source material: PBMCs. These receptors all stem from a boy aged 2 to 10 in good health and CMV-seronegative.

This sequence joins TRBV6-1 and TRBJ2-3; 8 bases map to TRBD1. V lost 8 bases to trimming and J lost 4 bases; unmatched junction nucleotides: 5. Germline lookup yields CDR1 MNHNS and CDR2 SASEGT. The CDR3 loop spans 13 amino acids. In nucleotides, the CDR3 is TGTGCCAGCGACAGGGGAATAGCAGATACGCAGTATTTT. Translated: CASDRGIADTQYF.

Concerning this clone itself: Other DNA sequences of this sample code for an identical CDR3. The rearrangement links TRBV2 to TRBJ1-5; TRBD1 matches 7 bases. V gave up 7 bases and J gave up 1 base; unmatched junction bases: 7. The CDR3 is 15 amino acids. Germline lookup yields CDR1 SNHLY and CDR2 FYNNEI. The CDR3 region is CASTLGQASNQPQHF. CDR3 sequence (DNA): TGTGCCAGCACCTTAGGACAGGCGAGCAATCAGCCCCAGCATTTT.

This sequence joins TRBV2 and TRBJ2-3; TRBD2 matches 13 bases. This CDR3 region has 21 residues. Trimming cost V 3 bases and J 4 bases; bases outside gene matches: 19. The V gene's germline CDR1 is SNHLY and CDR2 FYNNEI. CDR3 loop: CASSDRSGTSGVVRAADTQYF. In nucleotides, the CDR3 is TGTGCCAGCAGTGACCGATCCGGGACTAGCGGGGTAGTGAGAGCCGCAGATACGCAGTATTTT.

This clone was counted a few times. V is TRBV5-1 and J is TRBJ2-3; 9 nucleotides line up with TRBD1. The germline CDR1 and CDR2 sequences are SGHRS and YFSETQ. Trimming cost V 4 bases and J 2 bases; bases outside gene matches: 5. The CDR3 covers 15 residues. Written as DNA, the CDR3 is TGCGCCAGCAGCCTGGGGGACAGGGACACAGATACGCAGTATTTT. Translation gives CASSLGDRDTDTQYF.

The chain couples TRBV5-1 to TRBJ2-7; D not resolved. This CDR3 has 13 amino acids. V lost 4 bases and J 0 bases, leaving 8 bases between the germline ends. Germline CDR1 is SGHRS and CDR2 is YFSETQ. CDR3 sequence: CASSSSSSYEQYF. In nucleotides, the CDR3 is TGCGCCAGCAGCAGTAGTAGCTCCTACGAGCAGTACTTC. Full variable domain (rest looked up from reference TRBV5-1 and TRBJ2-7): KAGVTQTPRYLIKTRGQQVTLSCSPISGHRSVSWYQQTPGQGLQFLFEYFSETQRNKGNFPGRFSGRQFSNSRSEMNVSTLELGDSALYLCASSSSSSYEQYFGPGTRLTVT.

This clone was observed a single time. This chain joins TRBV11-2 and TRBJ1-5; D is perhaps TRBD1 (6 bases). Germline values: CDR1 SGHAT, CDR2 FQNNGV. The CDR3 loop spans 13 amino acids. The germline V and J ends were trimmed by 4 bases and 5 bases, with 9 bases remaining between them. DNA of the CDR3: TGTGCCAGCAGCTCAACAGGGTATCAGCCCCAGCATTTT. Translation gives CASSSTGYQPQHF.

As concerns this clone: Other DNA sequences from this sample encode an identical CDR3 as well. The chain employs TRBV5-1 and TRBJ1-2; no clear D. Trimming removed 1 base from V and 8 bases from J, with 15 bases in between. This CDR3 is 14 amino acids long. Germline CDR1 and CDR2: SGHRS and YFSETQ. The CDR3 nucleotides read TGCGCCAGCAGCTTGCCGGGAGGAGCCTACGGCTACACCTTC. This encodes CASSLPGGAYGYTF.

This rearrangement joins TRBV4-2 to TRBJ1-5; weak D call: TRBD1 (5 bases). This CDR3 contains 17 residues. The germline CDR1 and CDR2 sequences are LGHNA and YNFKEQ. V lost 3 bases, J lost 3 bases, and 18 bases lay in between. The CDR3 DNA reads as TGTGCCAGCAGCCAGACTGGGGGTCGGGGGTTCAATCAGCCCCAGCATTTT. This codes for CASSQTGGRGFNQPQHF.

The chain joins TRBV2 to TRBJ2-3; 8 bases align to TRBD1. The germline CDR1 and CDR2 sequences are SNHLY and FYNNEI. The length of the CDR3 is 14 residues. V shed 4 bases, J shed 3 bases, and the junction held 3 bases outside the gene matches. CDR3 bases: TGTGCCAGCAGTGTCACAGGGGGGACAGATACGCAGTATTTT. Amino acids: CASSVTGGTDTQYF.

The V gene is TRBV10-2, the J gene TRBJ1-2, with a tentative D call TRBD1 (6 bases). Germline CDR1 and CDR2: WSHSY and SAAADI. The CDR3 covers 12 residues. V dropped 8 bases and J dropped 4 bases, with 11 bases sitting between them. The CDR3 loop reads CASSGGGYGYTF. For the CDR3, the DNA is TGCGCCAGCTCGGGGGGCGGCTATGGCTACACCTTC.

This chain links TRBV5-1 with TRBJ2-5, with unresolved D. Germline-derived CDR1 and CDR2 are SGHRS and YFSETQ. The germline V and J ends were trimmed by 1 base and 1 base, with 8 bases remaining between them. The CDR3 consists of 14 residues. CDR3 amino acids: CASSLTQAQETQYF. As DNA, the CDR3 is TGCGCCAGCAGCTTGACGCAGGCCCAAGAGACCCAGTACTTC.

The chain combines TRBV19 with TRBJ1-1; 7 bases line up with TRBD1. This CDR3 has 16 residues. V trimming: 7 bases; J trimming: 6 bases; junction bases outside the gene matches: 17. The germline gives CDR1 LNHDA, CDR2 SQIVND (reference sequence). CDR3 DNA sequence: TGTGCCAGTAAGGCTGGGAAGGTGACAGGGTCGGCTGAAGCTTTCTTT. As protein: CASKAGKVTGSAEAFF. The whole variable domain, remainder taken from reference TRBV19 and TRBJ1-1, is DGGITQSPKYLFRKEGQNVTLSCEQNLNHDAMYWYRQDPGQGLRLIYYSQIVNDFQKGDIAEGYSVSREKKESFPLTVTSAQKNPTAFYLCASKAGKVTGSAEAFFGQGTRLTVV.

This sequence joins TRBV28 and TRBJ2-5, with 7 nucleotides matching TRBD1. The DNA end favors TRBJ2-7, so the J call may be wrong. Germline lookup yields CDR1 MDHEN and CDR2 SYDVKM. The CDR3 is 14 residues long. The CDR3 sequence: CASSFPGTDYEQYF. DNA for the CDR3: TGTGCCAGCAGTTTCCCAGGGACAGACTACGAGCAGTACTTC.

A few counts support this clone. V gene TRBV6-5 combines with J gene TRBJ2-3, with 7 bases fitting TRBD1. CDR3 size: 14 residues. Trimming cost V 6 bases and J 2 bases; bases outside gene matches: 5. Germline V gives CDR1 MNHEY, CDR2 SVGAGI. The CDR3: CASSPTGVTDTQYF. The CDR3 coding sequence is TGTGCCAGCAGCCCCACAGGGGTCACAGATACGCAGTATTTT.

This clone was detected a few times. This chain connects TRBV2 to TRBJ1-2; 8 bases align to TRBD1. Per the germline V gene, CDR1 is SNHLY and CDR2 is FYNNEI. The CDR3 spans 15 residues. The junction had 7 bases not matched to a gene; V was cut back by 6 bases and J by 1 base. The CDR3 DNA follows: TGTGCCAGCAGCCCAGGGACAGGTATTAACTATGGCTACACCTTC. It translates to CASSPGTGINYGYTF.

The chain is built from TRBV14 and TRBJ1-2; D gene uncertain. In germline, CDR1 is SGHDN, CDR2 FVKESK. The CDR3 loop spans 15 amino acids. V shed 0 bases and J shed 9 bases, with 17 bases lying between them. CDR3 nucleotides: TGTGCCAGCAGCCAAGATTCGGGGTTCTCGCCCAGCTACACCTTC. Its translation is CASSQDSGFSPSYTF.

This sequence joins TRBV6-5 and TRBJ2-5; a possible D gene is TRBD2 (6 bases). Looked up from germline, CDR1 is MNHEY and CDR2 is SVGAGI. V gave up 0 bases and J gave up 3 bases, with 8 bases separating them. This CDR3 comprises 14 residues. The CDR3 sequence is CASSYSGTEETQYF. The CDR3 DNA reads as TGTGCCAGCAGTTACTCTGGGACTGAAGAGACCCAGTACTTC.

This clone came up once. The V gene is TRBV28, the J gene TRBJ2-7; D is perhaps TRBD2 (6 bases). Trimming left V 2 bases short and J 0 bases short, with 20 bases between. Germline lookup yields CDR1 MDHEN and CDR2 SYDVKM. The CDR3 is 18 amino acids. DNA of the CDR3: TGTGCCAGCAGTTTAGGGGGGTTTCAGGGATCGAGCTCCTACGAGCAGTACGTC. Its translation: CASSLGGFQGSSSYEQYV.

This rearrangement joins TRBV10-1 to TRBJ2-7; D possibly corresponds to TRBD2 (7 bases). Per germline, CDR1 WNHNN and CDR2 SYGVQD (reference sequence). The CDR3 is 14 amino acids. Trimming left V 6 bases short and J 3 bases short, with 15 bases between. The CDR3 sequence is CASSRGGEVYEQYF. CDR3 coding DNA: TGCGCCAGCAGCCGAGGGGGGGAAGTCTACGAGCAGTACTTC.